These 7 T cell receptor beta chains were sequenced from one sample in a study of T cell repertoires in cytomegalovirus infection. TCRdb re-called the reads with MiXCR, one entry per CDR3 protein. The sample lists more than 250,000 distinct CDR3 sequences; approximately 25% were seen once. These receptors lack a known antigen. Source: cultured PBMCs, taken from culture after CMV antigen stimulation. These receptors were collected from a human donor in good health (CMV status not recorded). Some clones in this sample may be carry-over from other donors' samples.

The CDR3 DNA reads TGTGCCAGCAGAACCGGACAGGGAAGGTACGAGCAGTACTTC. The encoded protein is CASRTGQGRYEQYF. The chain combines TRBV11-2 with TRBJ2-7; TRBD1 aligns across 8 bases. J was trimmed by 4 bases and V by 6 bases; bases with no gene match: 8. The CDR3 extends over 14 amino acids. Germline assignment: CDR1 SGHAT and CDR2 FQNNGV.

The CDR3 DNA reads as TGTGCCAGCAGCTCAGGACTAGCGGGCGCTCTCTCCTACGAGCAGTACGTC. This encodes CASSSGLAGALSYEQYV. This chain joins TRBV5-5 and TRBJ2-7, with 11 bases lining up with TRBD2. V trimming: 3 bases; J trimming: 0 bases; junction bases outside the gene matches: 8. The length of the CDR3 is 17 residues. Germline V gene sequence: CDR1 SGHKS, CDR2 YYEKEE (reference sequence).

This clonotype came up many times. The genes are TRBV7-2 and TRBJ2-7, with a tentative D call TRBD1 (5 bases). Trimming pared 5 bases from V and 0 bases from J, leaving 11 bases between. This CDR3 has 14 residues. CDR1 and CDR2 (germline): SGHTA, FQGNSA. CDR3 protein: CASSRTLSSYEQYV. DNA of the CDR3: TGTGCCAGCAGCCGGACACTGAGCTCCTACGAGCAGTACGTC.

This chain joins TRBV28 and TRBJ2-5; D gene uncertain. V shed 2 bases and J shed 5 bases, with 15 bases lying between them. This CDR3 is 15 amino acids long. From germline, CDR1 is MDHEN and CDR2 SYDVKM. Here the CDR3 DNA reads TGTGCCAGCAGTTTAAGCCGGCCAGCCGGTGAGACCCAGTACTTC. Amino acids: CASSLSRPAGETQYF.

Many counts were recorded for this clonotype. V and J are TRBV7-2 and TRBJ2-6; possible D gene TRBD2, 5 bases. The CDR3 sequence is 18 residues long. From germline, CDR1 is SGHTA and CDR2 FQGNSA. V was pared by 5 bases and J by 2 bases, with 19 bases between. The CDR3 nucleotides are TGTGCCAGCAGCCCTATCTCTGGGAGAATAACTGGGGCCAACGTCCTGACTTTC. This encodes CASSPISGRITGANVLTF.

This clonotype has a count of ten or more. V usage is TRBV7-2 and J usage is TRBJ2-3, with TRBD1 as a possible D gene (6 bases). There are 16 residues in the CDR3. The germline V and J ends were trimmed by 5 bases and 4 bases, with 19 bases remaining between them. The V gene's germline CDR1 is SGHTA and CDR2 FQGNSA. DNA of the CDR3: TGTGCCAGCAGCGGAAGACAGGCCCAACCCGCAGATACGCAGTATTTT. Translation gives CASSGRQAQPADTQYF.

There are a few counts of this clonotype. The chain is built from TRBV7-6 and TRBJ2-1; TRBD2 agrees at 8 bases. J was trimmed by 2 bases and V by 1 base; bases with no gene match: 10. This CDR3 is 18 amino acids long. Germline V gene lookup returns CDR1 SGHVS and CDR2 FNYEAQ. CDR3 DNA sequence: TGTGCCAGCAGCTTAGGGTTGCGTAGCGGGAAAGCCTACAATGAGCAGTTCTTC. It translates to CASSLGLRSGKAYNEQFF.